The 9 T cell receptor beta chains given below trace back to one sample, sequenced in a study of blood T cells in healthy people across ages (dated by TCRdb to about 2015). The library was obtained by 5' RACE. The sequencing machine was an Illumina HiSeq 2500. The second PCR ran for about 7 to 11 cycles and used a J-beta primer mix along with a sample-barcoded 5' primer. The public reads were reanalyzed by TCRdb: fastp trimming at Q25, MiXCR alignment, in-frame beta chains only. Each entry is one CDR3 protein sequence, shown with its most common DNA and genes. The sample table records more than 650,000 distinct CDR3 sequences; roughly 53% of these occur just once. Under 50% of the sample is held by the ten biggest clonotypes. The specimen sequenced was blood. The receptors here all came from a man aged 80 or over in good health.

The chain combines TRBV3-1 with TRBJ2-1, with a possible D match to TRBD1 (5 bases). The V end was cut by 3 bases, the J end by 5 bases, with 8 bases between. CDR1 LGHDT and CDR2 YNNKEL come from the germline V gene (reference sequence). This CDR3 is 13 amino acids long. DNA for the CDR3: TGTGCCAGCAGCCATCTAGGGGACAATGAGCAGTTCTTC. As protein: CASSHLGDNEQFF.

The CDR3 DNA is TGTGCCATCAGTCCAAGATCCGAGCCCTACGAGCAGTACTTC. Amino acid sequence: CAISPRSEPYEQYF. The chain links TRBV10-3 to TRBJ2-7; D is unresolved. Germline CDR1 ENHRY, CDR2 SYGVKD. This CDR3 region has 14 residues. V gave up 5 bases and J gave up 2 bases, with 13 bases separating them.

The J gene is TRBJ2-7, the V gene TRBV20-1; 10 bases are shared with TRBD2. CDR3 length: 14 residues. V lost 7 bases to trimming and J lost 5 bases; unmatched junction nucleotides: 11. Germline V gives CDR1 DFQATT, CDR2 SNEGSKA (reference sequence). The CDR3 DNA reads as TGCAGTGTTCCGACAGCGGGAGGGCCCCACGAGCAGTACTTC. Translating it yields CSVPTAGGPHEQYF.

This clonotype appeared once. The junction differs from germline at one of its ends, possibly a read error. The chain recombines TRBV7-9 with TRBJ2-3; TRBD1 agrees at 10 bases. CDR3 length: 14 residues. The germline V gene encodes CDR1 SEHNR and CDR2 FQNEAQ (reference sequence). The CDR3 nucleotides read TGTGCAAGCAGCCTCGACAGGGGGCGCAGAGACGCGTATTTT. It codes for CASSLDRGRRDAYF. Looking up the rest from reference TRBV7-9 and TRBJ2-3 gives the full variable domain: DTGVSQNPRHKITKRGQNVTFRCDPISEHNRLYWYRQTLGQGPEFLTYFQNEAQLEKSRLLSDRFSAERPKGSFSTLEIQRTEQGDSAMYLCASSLDRGRRDAYFGPGTRLTVL.

In DNA form, the CDR3 reads TGTGCCAGCAGTGAACAGGTCATAGTCTACGAGCAGTACTTC. Translated: CASSEQVIVYEQYF. The chain uses TRBV2 and TRBJ2-7, with unresolved D. Germline V CDR1 and CDR2: SNHLY, FYNNEI. V dropped 2 bases and J dropped 3 bases, with 11 bases sitting between them. This CDR3 is 14 amino acids long.

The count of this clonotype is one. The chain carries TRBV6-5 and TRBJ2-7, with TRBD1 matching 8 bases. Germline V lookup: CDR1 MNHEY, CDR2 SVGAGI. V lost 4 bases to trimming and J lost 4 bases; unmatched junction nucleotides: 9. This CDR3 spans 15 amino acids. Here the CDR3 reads CASSSPGGAGYEQYF. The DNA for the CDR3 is TGTGCCAGCAGTTCCCCAGGGGGCGCCGGGTACGAGCAGTACTTC.

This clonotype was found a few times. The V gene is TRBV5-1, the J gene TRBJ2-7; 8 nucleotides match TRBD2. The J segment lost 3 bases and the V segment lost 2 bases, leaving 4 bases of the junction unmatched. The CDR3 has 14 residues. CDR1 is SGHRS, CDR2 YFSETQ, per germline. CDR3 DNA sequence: TGCGCCAGCAGCTTTCAGCGGGAGCTCTACGAGCAGTACTTC. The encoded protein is CASSFQRELYEQYF.

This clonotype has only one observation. CDR3 sequence: CASTKGVGGYGYTF. The CDR3 DNA sequence: TGTGCCAGCACTAAAGGTGTAGGGGGCTATGGCTACACCTTC. The chain carries TRBV6-5 and TRBJ1-2, with D possibly TRBD1 on 6 matching bases. The germline CDR1 and CDR2 sequences are MNHEY and SVGAGI. V gave up 7 bases and J gave up 4 bases, with 16 bases separating them. This CDR3 is built from 14 residues.

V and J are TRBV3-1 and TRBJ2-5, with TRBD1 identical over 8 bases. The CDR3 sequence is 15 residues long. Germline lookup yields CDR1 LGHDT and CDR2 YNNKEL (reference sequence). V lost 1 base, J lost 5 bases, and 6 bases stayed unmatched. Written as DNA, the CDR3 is TGTGCCAGCAGCCAAGCCCGGACAGGGCGGGAGACCCAGTACTTC. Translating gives CASSQARTGRETQYF.